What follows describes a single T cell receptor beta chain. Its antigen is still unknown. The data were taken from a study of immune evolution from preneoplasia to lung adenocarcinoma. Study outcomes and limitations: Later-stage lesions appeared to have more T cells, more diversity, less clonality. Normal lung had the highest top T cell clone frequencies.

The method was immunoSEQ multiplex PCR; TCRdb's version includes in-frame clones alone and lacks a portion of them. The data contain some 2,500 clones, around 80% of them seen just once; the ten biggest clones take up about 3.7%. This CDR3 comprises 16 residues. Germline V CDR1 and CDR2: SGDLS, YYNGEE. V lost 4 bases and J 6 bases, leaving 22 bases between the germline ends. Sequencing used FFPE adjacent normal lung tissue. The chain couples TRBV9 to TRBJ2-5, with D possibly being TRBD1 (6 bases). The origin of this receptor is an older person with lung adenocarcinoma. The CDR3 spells CASSTAGAGVMQTQYF. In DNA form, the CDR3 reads TGTGCCAGCAGCACCGCCGGGGCAGGGGTGATGCAGACCCAGTACTTC.